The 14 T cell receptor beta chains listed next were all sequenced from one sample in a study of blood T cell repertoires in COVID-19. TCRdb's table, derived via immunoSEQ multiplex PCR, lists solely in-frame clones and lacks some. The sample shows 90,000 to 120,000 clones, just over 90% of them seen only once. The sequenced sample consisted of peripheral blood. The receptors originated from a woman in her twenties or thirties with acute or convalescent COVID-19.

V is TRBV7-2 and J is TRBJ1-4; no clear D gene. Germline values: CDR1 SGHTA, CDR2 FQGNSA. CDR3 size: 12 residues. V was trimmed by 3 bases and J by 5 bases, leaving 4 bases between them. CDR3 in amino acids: CASSFRNEKLFF. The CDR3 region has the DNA TGTGCCAGCAGCTTCAGGAATGAAAAACTGTTTTTT.

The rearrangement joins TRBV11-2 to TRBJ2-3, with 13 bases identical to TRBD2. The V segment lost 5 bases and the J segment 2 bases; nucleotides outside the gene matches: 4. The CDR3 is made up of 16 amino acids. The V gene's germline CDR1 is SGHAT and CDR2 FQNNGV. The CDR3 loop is CASSPGLAGPTDTQYF. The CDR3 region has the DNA TGTGCCAGCAGCCCGGGACTAGCGGGGCCCACAGATACGCAGTATTTT. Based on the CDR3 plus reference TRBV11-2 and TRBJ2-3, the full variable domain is EAGVAQSPRYKIIEKRQSVAFWCNPISGHATLYWYQQILGQGPKLLIQFQNNGVVDDSQLPKDRFSAERLKGVDSTLKIQPAKLEDSAVYLCASSPGLAGPTDTQYFGPGTRLTVL.

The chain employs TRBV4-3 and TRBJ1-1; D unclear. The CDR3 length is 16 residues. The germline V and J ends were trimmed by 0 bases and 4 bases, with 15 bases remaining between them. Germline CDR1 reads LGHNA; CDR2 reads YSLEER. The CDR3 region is CASSQDDSGFGTEAFF. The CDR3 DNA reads TGCGCCAGCAGCCAAGATGATTCCGGGTTCGGCACTGAAGCTTTCTTT.

The DNA of the CDR3 is TGTGCCAGCAGTTACCTTCAGGGACTCTATGGCTACACCTTC. It is translated as CASSYLQGLYGYTF. This chain joins TRBV28 and TRBJ1-2; tentative D call: TRBD1 (5 bases). Germline V gene data show CDR1 as MDHEN and CDR2 as SYDVKM. This CDR3 has 14 amino acids. V dropped 4 bases and J dropped 4 bases, with 13 bases sitting between them.

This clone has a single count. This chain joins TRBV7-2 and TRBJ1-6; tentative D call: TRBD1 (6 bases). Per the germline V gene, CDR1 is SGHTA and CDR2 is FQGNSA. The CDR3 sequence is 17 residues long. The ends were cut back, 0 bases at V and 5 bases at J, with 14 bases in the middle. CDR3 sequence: CASSLAPGYRDNSPLHF. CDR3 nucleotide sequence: TGTGCCAGCAGCTTAGCACCTGGATACAGGGATAATTCACCCCTCCACTTT. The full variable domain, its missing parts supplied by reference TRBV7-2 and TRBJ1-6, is GAGVSQSPSNKVTEKGKDVELRCDPISGHTALYWYRQSLGQGLEFLIYFQGNSAPDKSGLPSDRFSAERTGGSVSTLTIQRTQQEDSAVYLCASSLAPGYRDNSPLHFGNGTRLTVT.

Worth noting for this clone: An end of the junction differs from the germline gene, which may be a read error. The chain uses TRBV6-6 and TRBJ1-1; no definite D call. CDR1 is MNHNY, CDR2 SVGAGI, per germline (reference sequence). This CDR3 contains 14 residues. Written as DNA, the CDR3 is TGTGCCAGCAGCCGACGGGGAGGGAACGCTGAAGCTTTCTTT. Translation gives CASSRRGGNAEAFF.

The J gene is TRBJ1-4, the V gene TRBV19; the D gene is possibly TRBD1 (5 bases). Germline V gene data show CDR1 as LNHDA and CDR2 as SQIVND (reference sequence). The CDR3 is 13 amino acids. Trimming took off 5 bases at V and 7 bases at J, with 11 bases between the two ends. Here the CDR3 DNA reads TGTGCCAGTAGTGGTCAGGGCGGTGAAAAACTGTTTTTT. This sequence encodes CASSGQGGEKLFF.

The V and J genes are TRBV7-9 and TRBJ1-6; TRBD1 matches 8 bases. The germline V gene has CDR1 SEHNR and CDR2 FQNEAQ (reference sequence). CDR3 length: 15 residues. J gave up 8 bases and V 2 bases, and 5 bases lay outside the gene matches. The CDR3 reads CASSLITDRDSPLHF. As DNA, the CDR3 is TGTGCCAGCAGCTTAATTACGGACAGGGATTCACCCCTCCACTTT.

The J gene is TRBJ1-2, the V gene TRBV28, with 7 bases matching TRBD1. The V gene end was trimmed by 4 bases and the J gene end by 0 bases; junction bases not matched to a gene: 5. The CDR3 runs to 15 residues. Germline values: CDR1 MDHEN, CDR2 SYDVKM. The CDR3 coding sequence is TGTGCCAGCAGTTCAAGGGGGCAAGCTAACTATGGCTACACCTTC. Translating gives CASSSRGQANYGYTF.

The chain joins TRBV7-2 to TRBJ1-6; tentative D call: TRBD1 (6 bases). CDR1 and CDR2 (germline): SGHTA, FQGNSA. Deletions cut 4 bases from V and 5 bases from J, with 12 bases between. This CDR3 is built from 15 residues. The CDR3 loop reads CASSSWTVNNSPLHF. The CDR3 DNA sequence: TGTGCCAGCAGCTCCTGGACAGTAAATAATTCACCCCTCCACTTT.

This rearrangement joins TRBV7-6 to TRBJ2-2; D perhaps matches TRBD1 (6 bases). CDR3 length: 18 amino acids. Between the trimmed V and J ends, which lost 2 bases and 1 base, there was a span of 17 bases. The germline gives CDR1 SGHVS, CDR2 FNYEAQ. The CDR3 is CASSLLGFRTENTGELFF. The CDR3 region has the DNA TGTGCCAGCAGCTTATTGGGGTTTAGGACAGAGAACACCGGGGAGCTGTTTTTT.

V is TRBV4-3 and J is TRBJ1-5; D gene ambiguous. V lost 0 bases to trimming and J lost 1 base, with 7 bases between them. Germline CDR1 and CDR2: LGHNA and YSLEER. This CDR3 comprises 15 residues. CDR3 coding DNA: TGCGCCAGCAGCCAAGAGGTTCGGAGCAATCAGCCCCAGCATTTT. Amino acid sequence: CASSQEVRSNQPQHF.

CDR3 sequence (DNA): TGTGCCAGCAGTGAGTCTAGCCCTAACACCGGGGAGCTGTTTTTT. This sequence encodes CASSESSPNTGELFF. The J gene is TRBJ2-2, the V gene TRBV2; tentative D call: TRBD2 (5 bases). This CDR3 contains 15 residues. The germline V and J ends were trimmed by 3 bases and 2 bases, with 10 bases remaining between them. Germline assignment: CDR1 SNHLY and CDR2 FYNNEI.

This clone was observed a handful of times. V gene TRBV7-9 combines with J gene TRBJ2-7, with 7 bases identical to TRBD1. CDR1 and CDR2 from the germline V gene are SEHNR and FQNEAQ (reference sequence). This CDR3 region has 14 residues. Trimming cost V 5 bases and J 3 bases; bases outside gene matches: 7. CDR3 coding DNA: TGTGCCAGCAGCCTTTCACAGGGGTACTACGAGCAGTACTTC. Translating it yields CASSLSQGYYEQYF.